This TCR beta chain was captured in a study of Graves' ophthalmopathy and Graves' hyperthyroidism. What supplied the PBMCs was about 9.1 ml of fresh peripheral blood. This clonotype showed up many times. RNA transcripts provided the template for amplifying TCR beta CDR3 regions. First-round RT-PCR employed HTBI primers, with a second-round multiplex PCR after it. Via MiXCR, TCRdb re-called the multiplex PCR reads, giving one row per CDR3 protein. The data hold about half a million distinct CDR3 sequences, with roughly an eighth observed a single time. J gave up 7 bases and V 7 bases, and 15 bases lay outside the gene matches. The germline V gene encodes CDR1 LNHDA and CDR2 SQIVND (reference sequence). CDR3 length equals 16 residues.

The rearrangement links TRBV19 to TRBJ1-5; the match to TRBD1 covers 8 bases. The origin of this receptor is a woman aged 25 to 39 with Graves' ophthalmopathy. Input material: blood. The chain's CDR3 is CASNGQGGGLWQPQHF. The DNA of the CDR3 is TGTGCCAGTAACGGACAGGGAGGGGGATTATGGCAGCCCCAGCATTTT.